This T cell receptor beta chain was found in a study of early T cells in non-severe SARS-CoV-2 infection. The CDR3 contains 13 residues. CDR1 and CDR2 from the germline V gene are MNHNS and SASEGT. V was pared by 6 bases and J by 5 bases, with 13 bases between. Each CDR3 protein is one row after TCRdb ran MiXCR on the 5' RACE reads. The sample holds tens of thousands of distinct CDR3 sequences; 12% are singletons and the top ten take around 4.5%. This clonotype was recorded a few times. Sequenced material: whole blood. This chain joins TRBV6-1 and TRBJ1-1; perhaps TRBD1 as D (6 bases). This clonotype was obtained from an adult who was a healthcare worker with PCR-confirmed SARS-CoV-2 infection or an uninfected control (not recorded which). The CDR3 DNA is TGTGCCAGCAGAACCGAGGGGGAGACTGAAGCTTTCTTT. This gives the protein CASRTEGETEAFF.